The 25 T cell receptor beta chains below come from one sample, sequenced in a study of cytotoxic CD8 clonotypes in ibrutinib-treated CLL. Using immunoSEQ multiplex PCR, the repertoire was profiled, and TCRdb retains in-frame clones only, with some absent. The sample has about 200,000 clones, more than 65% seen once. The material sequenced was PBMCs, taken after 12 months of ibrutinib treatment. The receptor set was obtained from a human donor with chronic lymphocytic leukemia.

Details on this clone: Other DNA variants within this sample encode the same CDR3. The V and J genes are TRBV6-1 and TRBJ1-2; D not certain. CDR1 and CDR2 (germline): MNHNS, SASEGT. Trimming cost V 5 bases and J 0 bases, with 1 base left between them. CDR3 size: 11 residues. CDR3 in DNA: TGTGCCAGCAGTACTAACTATGGCTACACCTTC. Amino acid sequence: CASSTNYGYTF.

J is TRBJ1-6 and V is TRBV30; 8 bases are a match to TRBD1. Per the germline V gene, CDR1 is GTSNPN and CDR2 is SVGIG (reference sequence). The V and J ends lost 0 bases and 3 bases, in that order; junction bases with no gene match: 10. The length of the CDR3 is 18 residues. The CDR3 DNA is TGTGCCTGGAGTGTAGGGCAGGGGGCGCGATACTATAATTCACCCCTCCACTTT. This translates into CAWSVGQGARYYNSPLHF.

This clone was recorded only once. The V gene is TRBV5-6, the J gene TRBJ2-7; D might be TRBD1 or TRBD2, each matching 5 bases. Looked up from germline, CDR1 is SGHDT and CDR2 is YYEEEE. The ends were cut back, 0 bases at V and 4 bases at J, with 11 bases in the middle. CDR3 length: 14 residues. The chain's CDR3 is CASSLGLGAYEQYF. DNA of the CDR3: TGTGCCAGCAGCTTGGGCCTCGGGGCTTACGAGCAGTACTTC.

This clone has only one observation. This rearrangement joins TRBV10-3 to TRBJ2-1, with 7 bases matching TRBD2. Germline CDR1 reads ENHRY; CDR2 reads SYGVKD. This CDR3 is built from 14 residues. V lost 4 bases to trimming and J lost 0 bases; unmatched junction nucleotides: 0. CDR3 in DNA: TGTGCCATCAGTGGACTAGCCTCCTACAATGAGCAGTTCTTC. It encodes CAISGLASYNEQFF.

The CDR3 DNA follows: TGTGCCAGCAGCTTGGTGCGGGGACAGGGTAATGAAAAACTGTTTTTT. Translating gives CASSLVRGQGNEKLFF. The V call is TRBV5-6, the J call TRBJ1-4; 9 nucleotides agree with TRBD1. The J segment lost 4 bases and the V segment lost 0 bases, leaving 4 bases of the junction unmatched. The CDR3 is 16 amino acids. Per germline, CDR1 SGHDT and CDR2 YYEEEE.

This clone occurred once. CDR3 bases: TGTGCCTGGAGTTTTCGTTCGGTGCGGCTAGCCAAAAACATTCAGTACTTC. Its translation: CAWSFRSVRLAKNIQYF. This rearrangement joins TRBV30 to TRBJ2-4; the D is unclear. The germline V gene has CDR1 GTSNPN and CDR2 SVGIG (reference sequence). Trimming removed 2 bases at V and 0 bases at J, with 17 bases between. The CDR3 length is 17 residues.

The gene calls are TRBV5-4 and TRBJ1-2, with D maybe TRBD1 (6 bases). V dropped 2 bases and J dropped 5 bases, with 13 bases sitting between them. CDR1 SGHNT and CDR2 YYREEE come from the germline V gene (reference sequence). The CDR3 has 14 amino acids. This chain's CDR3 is CASSFSWGAYGYTF. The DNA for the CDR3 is TGTGCCAGCAGCTTTTCGTGGGGGGCTTATGGCTACACCTTC.

CDR3 coding DNA: TGTGCCTGGAGTCAAGATAGCAATCAGCCCCAGCATTTT. Its translation is CAWSQDSNQPQHF. V gene TRBV30 combines with J gene TRBJ1-5; D not certain. Trimming took off 2 bases at V and 0 bases at J, with 5 bases between the two ends. In germline, CDR1 is GTSNPN, CDR2 SVGIG (reference sequence). This CDR3 has 13 residues.

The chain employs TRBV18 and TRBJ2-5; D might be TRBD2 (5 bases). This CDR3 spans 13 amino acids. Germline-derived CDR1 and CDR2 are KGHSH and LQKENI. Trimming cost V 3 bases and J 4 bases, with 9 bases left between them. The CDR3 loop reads CASSPRVRETQYF. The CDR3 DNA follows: TGTGCCAGCTCACCGCGGGTTAGAGAGACCCAGTACTTC.

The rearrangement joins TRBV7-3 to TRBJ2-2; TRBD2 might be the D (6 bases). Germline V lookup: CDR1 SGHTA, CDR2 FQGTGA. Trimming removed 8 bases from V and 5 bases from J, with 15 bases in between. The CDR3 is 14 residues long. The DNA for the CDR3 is TGTGCCAGCGGCCGGCGGGAAGGGACCGGGGAGCTGTTTTTT. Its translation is CASGRREGTGELFF.

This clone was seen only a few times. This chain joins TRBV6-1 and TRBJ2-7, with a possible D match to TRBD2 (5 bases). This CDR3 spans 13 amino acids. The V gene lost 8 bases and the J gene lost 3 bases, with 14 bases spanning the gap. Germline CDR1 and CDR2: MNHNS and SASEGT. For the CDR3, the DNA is TGTGCCAGCCGGCTAGCCGAGGTCTACGAGCAGTACTTC. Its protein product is CASRLAEVYEQYF.

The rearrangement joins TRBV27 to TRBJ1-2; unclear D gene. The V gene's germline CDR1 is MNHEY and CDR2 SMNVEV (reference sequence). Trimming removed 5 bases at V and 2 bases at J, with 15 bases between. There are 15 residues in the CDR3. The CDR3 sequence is CASSLSRTLNYGYTF. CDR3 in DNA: TGTGCCAGCAGTCTAAGCCGAACCCTAAACTATGGCTACACCTTC.

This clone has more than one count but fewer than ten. In nucleotides, the CDR3 is TGTGCCAGCAGCTTAGTCGGGGGAGTAGGCAATGAGCAGTTCTTC. It specifies CASSLVGGVGNEQFF. V and J are TRBV11-3 and TRBJ2-1, with TRBD2 as a possible D gene (6 bases). Trimming left V 1 base short and J 6 bases short, with 13 bases between. Germline values: CDR1 SGHNT, CDR2 YENEEA. The CDR3 has 15 residues.

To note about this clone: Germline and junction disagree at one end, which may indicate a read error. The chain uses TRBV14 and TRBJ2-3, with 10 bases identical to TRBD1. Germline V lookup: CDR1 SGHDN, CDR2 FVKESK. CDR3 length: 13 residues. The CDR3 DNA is TGTGCCAGCAGCCAAGAGCCCCGACAGGGGGCCGAGTTT. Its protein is CASSQEPRQGAEF.

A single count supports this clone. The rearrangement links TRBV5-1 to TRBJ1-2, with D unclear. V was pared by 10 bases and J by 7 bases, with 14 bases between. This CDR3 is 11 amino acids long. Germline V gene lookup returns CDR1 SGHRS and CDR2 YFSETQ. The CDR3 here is CALRGRFGYTF. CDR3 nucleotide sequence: TGCGCCCTACGAGGACGTTTTGGCTACACCTTC.

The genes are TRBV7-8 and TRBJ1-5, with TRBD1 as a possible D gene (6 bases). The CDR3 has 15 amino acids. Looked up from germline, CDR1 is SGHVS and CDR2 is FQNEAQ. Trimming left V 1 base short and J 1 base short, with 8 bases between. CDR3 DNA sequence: TGTGCCAGCAGCTTAGTCGGACAGAGCAATCAGCCCCAGCATTTT. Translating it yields CASSLVGQSNQPQHF.

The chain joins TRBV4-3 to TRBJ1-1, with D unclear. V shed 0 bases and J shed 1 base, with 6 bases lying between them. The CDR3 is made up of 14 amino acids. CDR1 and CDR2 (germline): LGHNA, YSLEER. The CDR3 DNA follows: TGCGCCAGCAGCCAAGATCGAGCGAACACTGAAGCTTTCTTT. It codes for CASSQDRANTEAFF.

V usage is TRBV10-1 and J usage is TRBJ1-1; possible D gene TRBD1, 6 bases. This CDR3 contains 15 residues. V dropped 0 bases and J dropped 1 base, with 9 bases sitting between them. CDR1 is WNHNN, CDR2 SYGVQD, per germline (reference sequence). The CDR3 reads CASSESGAGNTEAFF. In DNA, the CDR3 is TGCGCCAGCAGTGAGTCGGGGGCAGGGAACACTGAAGCTTTCTTT.

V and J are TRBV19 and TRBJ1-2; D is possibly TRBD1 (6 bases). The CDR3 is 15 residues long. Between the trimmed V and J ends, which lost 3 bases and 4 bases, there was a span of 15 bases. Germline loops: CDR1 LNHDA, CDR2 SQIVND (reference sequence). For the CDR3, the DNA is TGTGCCAGTAGTATTAGGGACAACACGGGCTATGGCTACACCTTC. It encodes CASSIRDNTGYGYTF. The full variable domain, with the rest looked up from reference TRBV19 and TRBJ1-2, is DGGITQSPKYLFRKEGQNVTLSCEQNLNHDAMYWYRQDPGQGLRLIYYSQIVNDFQKGDIAEGYSVSREKKESFPLTVTSAQKNPTAFYLCASSIRDNTGYGYTFGSGTRLTVV.

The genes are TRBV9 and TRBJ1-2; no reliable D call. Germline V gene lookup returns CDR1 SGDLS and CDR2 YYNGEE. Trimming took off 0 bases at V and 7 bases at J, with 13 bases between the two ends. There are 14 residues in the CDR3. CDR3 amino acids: CASSVGVSRGGYTF. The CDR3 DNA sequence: TGTGCCAGCAGCGTAGGTGTCTCAAGAGGTGGCTACACCTTC.

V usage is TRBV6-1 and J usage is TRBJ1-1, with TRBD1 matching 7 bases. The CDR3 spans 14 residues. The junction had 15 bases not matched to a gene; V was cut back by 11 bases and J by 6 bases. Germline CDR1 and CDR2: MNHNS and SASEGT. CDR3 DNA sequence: TGTGCCGGAGAGGGGGCACTCGGAGTCGCTGAAGCTTTCTTT. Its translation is CAGEGALGVAEAFF.

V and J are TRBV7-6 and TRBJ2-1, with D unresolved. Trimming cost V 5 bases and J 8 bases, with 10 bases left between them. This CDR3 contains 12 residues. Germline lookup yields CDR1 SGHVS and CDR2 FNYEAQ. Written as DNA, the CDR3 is TGTGCCAGCAGCGACGGACGGGATGAGCAGTTCTTC. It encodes CASSDGRDEQFF.

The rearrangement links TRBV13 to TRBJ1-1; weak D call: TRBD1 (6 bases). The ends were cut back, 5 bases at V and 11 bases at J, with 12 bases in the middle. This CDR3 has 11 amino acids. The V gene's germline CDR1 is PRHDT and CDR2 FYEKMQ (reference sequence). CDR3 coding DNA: TGTGCCAGCAGCCGCCCAACAGGGGCTTTCTTT. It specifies CASSRPTGAFF.

CDR3 region: CAWSSGTHEKLFF. CDR3 sequence (DNA): TGTGCCTGGAGCTCCGGGACCCATGAAAAACTGTTTTTT. The V gene is TRBV30, the J gene TRBJ1-4, with D possibly matching TRBD1 (5 bases). Germline CDR1 is GTSNPN and CDR2 is SVGIG (reference sequence). The CDR3 is made up of 13 amino acids. Trimming removed 3 bases at V and 6 bases at J, with 11 bases between. Filled out from reference TRBV30 and TRBJ1-4, the complete variable domain reads SQTIHQWPATLVQPVGSPLSLECTVEGTSNPNLYWYRQAAGRGLQLLFYSVGIGQISSEVPQNLSASRPQDRQFILSSKKLLLSDSGFYLCAWSSGTHEKLFFGSGTQLSVL.

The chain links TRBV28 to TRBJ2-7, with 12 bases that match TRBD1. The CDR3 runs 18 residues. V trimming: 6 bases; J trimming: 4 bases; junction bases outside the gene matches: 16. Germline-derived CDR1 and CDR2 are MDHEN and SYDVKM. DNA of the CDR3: TGTGCCAGCAGACCAACCGGGGACAGGGGGCTTTCTGGTTACGAGCAGTACTTC. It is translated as CASRPTGDRGLSGYEQYF.